This is a list of T cell receptor beta chains from one sample in a study of cytomegalovirus exposure and HLA in healthy donors. Clones were read by immunoSEQ multiplex PCR, and TCRdb kept only the in-frame ones, dropping some. The sample holds around 140,000 clones, 75% to 80% seen once. Sequenced: PBMCs. These receptors were collected from a male donor in good health and CMV-seronegative. Each CDR3 is given with its conserved first and last residue. D genes are given only for firm matches. The size of a clone is reported for some rows only, either as once, few or many, or as a class for expanded clones.

D | J | V | size | CDR3 | DNA
TRBD1 | TRBJ1-6 | TRBV4-1 | . | CASSQDGVRTGATNSPLHF | TGCGCCAGCAGCCAGGACGGCGTAAGGACAGGGGCTACAAATTCACCCCTCCACTTT
. | TRBJ2-1 | TRBV7-8 | . | CASRVRRGLGSGEQFF | TGTGCCAGCAGGGTCCGTCGCGGGCTAGGTAGTGGTGAGCAGTTCTTC
. | TRBJ2-7 | TRBV5-1 | . | CASARGVSRYFEQYF | TGCGCCTCCGCTAGAGGTGTTAGTCGGTACTTCGAGCAGTACTTC
. | TRBJ2-3 | TRBV27 | . | CASSFSTGGDTQYF | TGTGCCAGCAGTTTTTCCACTGGTGGTGATACGCAGTATTTT
. | TRBJ1-2 | TRBV18 | few | CASSPREGGNYGYTF | TGTGCCAGCTCACCACGTGAGGGAGGGAACTATGGCTACACCTTC
. | TRBJ2-1 | TRBV6-4 | . | CASRPSGSSYNEQFF | TGTGCCAGCAGGCCCTCGGGGTCCTCCTACAATGAGCAGTTCTTC
TRBD2 | TRBJ2-1 | TRBV30 | . | CAWSRTSGYNEQFF | TGTGCCTGGAGTCGAACTAGCGGGTACAATGAGCAGTTCTTC
. | TRBJ2-1 | TRBV11-1 | . | CASSLGDLGDNEQFF | TGTGCCAGCAGCCTAGGGGATTTGGGAGACAATGAGCAGTTCTTC
TRBD2 | TRBJ2-5 | TRBV19 | . | CASSITTSGSRETQYF | TGTGCCAGTAGTATCACGACTAGCGGGAGTCGGGAGACCCAGTACTTC
. | TRBJ2-5 | TRBV6-5 | . | CASTKTGSRTQYF | TGTGCCAGCACTAAAACAGGGAGTAGGACCCAGTACTTC
TRBD2 | TRBJ2-7 | TRBV15 | . | CATSREAGVDEQYF | TGTGCCACCAGCAGGGAAGCGGGGGTCGACGAGCAGTACTTC
TRBD1 | TRBJ1-2 | TRBV4-3 | few | CASSQEGLTGGGGYTF | TGCGCCAGCAGCCAAGAGGGGCTCACAGGGGGCGGTGGCTACACCTTC
TRBD2 | TRBJ2-1 | TRBV2 | . | CASWSGATSNEQFF | TGTGCCAGCTGGAGCGGGGCCACCTCCAATGAGCAGTTCTTC
. | TRBJ1-4 | TRBV27 | . | CASSLAGPNEKLFF | TGTGCCAGCAGTTTGGCGGGGCCTAATGAAAAACTGTTTTTT
TRBD2 | TRBJ2-1 | TRBV11-2 | . | CASSSQTSGPYNEQFF | TGTGCCAGCAGCTCCCAGACTAGCGGACCGTACAATGAGCAGTTCTTC
. | TRBJ1-1 | TRBV6-5 | . | CASSYGAGGNTEAFF | TGTGCCAGCAGTTACGGAGCGGGCGGGAACACTGAAGCTTTCTTT
TRBD1 | TRBJ1-3 | TRBV7-9 | . | CASSSGQGRGNTIYF | TGTGCCAGCAGCTCGGGACAGGGGCGGGGAAACACCATATATTTT
TRBD2 | TRBJ2-1 | TRBV5-1 | . | CASRLAGVKNEQFF | TGCGCCAGCAGACTCGCGGGAGTCAAAAATGAGCAGTTCTTC
TRBD1 | TRBJ2-7 | TRBV25-1 | few | CASEGSGRGTGAYEQYF | TGTGCCAGCGAGGGCTCGGGGCGCGGGACAGGGGCCTACGAGCAGTACTTC
. | TRBJ2-7 | TRBV25-1 | . | CASSEITAYEQYF | TGTGCCAGCAGTGAAATCACGGCCTACGAGCAGTACTTC
. | TRBJ2-7 | TRBV6-6 | few | CASSYKAQSHEQYF | TGTGCCAGCAGTTACAAAGCGCAGAGCCACGAGCAGTACTTC
TRBD2 | TRBJ2-2 | TRBV5-1 | . | CASTLETSDTGELFF | TGCGCCAGCACTCTCGAGACTAGCGACACCGGGGAGCTGTTTTTT
. | TRBJ2-7 | TRBV27 | . | CASSSGLNTYEQYF | TGTGCCAGCAGTTCCGGACTGAATACCTACGAGCAGTACTTC
TRBD2 | TRBJ2-1 | TRBV9 | . | CASSRGTSYDEQFF | TGTGCCAGCAGCAGAGGGACTAGTTATGATGAGCAGTTCTTC
TRBD2 | TRBJ2-1 | TRBV7-9 | . | CASSLQRDFRDEQFF | TGTGCCAGCAGCCTCCAGCGGGACTTTAGGGATGAGCAGTTCTTC
TRBD1 | TRBJ2-2 | TRBV7-2 | few | CASSRTGGWGGELFF | TGTGCCAGCAGCCGGACAGGGGGTTGGGGCGGGGAGCTGTTTTTT
TRBD2 | TRBJ2-7 | TRBV5-1 | . | CASSLVRGGSYEQYF | TGCGCCAGCAGCTTGGTCCGGGGGGGCTCCTACGAGCAGTACTTC
TRBD2 | TRBJ2-1 | TRBV4-1 | . | CASSPGLAGVEQFF | TGCGCCAGCAGCCCGGGACTAGCGGGAGTAGAGCAGTTCTTC
TRBD1 | TRBJ2-7 | TRBV29-1 | . | CSVEGTGGYEQYF | TGCAGCGTTGAAGGGACAGGGGGTTACGAGCAGTACTTC
. | TRBJ1-2 | TRBV5-1 | . | CASRSGQGTGYYGYTF | TGCGCCAGCAGGAGCGGGCAGGGTACGGGGTACTATGGCTACACCTTC
TRBD1 | TRBJ2-5 | TRBV6-5 | . | CASSYPSGQGAGTQYF | TGTGCCAGCAGTTACCCAAGCGGACAGGGGGCCGGGACCCAGTACTTC
TRBD2 | TRBJ2-1 | TRBV5-4 | . | CASSLGLAGYNEQFF | TGTGCCAGCAGCCTGGGACTAGCGGGCTACAATGAGCAGTTCTTC
. | TRBJ2-1 | TRBV29-1 | . | CSVEGRGNEQFF | TGCAGCGTTGAGGGGAGGGGGAATGAGCAGTTCTTC
TRBD1 | TRBJ1-4 | TRBV7-9 | . | CASSLRDRATNEKLFF | TGTGCCAGCAGTCTGCGGGACAGGGCAACTAATGAAAAACTGTTTTTT
. | TRBJ2-5 | TRBV14 | few | CASSQGGFGETQYF | TGTGCCAGCAGCCAAGGAGGGTTTGGAGAGACCCAGTACTTC
TRBD1 | TRBJ2-1 | TRBV2 | . | CASSGEQGTYNEQFF | TGTGCCAGCAGTGGTGAACAGGGGACCTACAATGAGCAGTTCTTC
. | TRBJ1-1 | TRBV6-5 | . | CASSYAGPTNTEAFF | TGTGCCAGCAGTTACGCGGGCCCAACCAACACTGAAGCTTTCTTT
. | TRBJ2-5 | TRBV7-9 | . | CASSSRQTEETQYF | TGTGCCAGCAGCTCCCGACAGACTGAAGAGACCCAGTACTTC
. | TRBJ1-1 | TRBV5-6 | . | CASRPSRGGPTLQNTEAFF | TGTGCCAGCCGACCGTCGAGGGGGGGCCCTACCCTACAGAACACTGAAGCTTTCTTT
. | TRBJ2-2 | TRBV19 | . | CASSMMDITGELFF | TGTGCCAGTAGTATGATGGACATCACCGGGGAGCTGTTTTTT
. | TRBJ1-6 | TRBV27 | . | CASSTGASYNSPLHF | TGTGCCAGCAGTACTGGGGCTTCCTATAATTCACCCCTCCACTTT
TRBD2 | TRBJ2-7 | TRBV10-3 | . | CAIRAGLAGFYEQYF | TGTGCCATCAGGGCTGGACTAGCGGGTTTCTACGAGCAGTACTTC